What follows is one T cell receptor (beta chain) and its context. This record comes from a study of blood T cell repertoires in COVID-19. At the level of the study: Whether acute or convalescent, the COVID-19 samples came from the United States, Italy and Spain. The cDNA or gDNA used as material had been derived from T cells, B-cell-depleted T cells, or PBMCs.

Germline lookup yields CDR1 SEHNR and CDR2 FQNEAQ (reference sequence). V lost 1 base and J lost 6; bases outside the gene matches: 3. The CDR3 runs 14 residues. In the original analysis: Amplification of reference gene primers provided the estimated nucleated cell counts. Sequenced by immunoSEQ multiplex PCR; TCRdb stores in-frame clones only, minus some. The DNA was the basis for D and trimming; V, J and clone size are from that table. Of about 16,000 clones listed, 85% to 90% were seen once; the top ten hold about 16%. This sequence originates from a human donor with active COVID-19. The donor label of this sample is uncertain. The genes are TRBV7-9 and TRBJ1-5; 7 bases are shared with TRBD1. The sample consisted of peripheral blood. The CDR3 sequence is CASSLEGGSQPQHF. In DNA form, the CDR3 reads TGTGCCAGCAGCTTAGAAGGGGGCAGTCAGCCCCAGCATTTT.